The present T cell receptor beta chain was sequenced within a study of CD8 T cells in ankylosing spondylitis. Concerning this clonotype itself: No antigen is known for it.

The CDR3 consists of 13 residues. The germline CDR1 and CDR2 sequences are SGHKS and YYEKEE (reference sequence). V lost 6 bases and J lost 5, with 14 bases in between. TCRdb re-derived calls from the 5' RACE reads in MiXCR, one entry per CDR3 protein. The table lists hundreds of thousands of distinct CDR3 sequences, roughly 10% of them singletons. The study's findings and limits: Reportedly, significant enrichment of disease-linked clones occurred in matched ankylosing spondylitis synovial fluid. What seemed typical of ankylosing spondylitis blood was a TCR beta motif built from 8 or 9 highly homologous variants.

Sequences were obtained from blood, either unsorted or a sorted T cell fraction (not recorded which). The chain uses TRBV5-5 and TRBJ1-1; D unresolved. This TCR came from a male donor with ankylosing spondylitis. The CDR3: CASTGRGTTEAFF. DNA of the CDR3: TGTGCCAGCACCGGGCGGGGTACGACTGAAGCTTTCTTT.